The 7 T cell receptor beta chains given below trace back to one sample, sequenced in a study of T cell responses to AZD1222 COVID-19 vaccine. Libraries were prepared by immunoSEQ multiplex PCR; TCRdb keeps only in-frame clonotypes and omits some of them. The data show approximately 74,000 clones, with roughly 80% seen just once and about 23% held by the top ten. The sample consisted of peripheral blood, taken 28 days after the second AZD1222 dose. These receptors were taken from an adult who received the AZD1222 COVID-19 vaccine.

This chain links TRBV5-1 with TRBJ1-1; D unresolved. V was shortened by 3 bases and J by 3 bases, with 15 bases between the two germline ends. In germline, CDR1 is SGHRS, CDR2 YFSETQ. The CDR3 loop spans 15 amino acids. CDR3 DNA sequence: TGCGCCAGCAGCTACGAACGGGTTCCGGACACTGAAGCTTTCTTT. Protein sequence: CASSYERVPDTEAFF.

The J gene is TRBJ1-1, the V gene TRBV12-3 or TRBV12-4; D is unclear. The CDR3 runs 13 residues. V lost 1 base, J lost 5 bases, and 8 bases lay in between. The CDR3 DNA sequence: TGTGCCAGCAGTTTAGGAGGATGGACTGAAGCTTTCTTT. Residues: CASSLGGWTEAFF.

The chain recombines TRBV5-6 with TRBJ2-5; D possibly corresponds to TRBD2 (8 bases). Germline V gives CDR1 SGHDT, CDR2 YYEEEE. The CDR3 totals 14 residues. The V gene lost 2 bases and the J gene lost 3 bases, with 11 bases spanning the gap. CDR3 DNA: TGTGCCAGCAGCTTTAGCGGGACAGAAGAGACCCAGTACTTC. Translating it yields CASSFSGTEETQYF.

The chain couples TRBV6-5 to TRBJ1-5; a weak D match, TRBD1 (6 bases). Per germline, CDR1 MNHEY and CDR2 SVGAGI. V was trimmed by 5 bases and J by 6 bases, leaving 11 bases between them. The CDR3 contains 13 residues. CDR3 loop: CASSTGFRQPQHF. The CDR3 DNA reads TGTGCCAGCAGTACAGGGTTTCGTCAGCCCCAGCATTTT.

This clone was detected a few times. The CDR3 loop is CASMGMGNTEAFF. CDR3 in DNA: TGTGCCAGCATGGGGATGGGGAACACTGAAGCTTTCTTT. The chain uses TRBV6-5 and TRBJ1-1; no definite D call. The CDR3 contains 13 residues. Trimming removed 7 bases at V and 1 base at J, with 10 bases between. Per the germline V gene, CDR1 is MNHEY and CDR2 is SVGAGI.

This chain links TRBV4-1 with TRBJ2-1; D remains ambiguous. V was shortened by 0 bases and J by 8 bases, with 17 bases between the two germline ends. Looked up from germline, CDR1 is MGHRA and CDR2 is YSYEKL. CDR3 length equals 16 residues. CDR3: CASSQEGARSKDEQFF. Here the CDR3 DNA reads TGCGCCAGCAGCCAAGAGGGCGCTAGGAGTAAGGATGAGCAGTTCTTC.

In DNA form, the CDR3 reads TGTGCCAGCAGCCGTGGGGTAGCACCAGATACGCAGTATTTT. Protein sequence: CASSRGVAPDTQYF. V is TRBV6-5 and J is TRBJ2-3, with D unclear. CDR1 and CDR2 from the germline V gene are MNHEY and SVGAGI. There are 14 residues in the CDR3. The V end was cut by 6 bases, the J end by 4 bases, with 14 bases between.